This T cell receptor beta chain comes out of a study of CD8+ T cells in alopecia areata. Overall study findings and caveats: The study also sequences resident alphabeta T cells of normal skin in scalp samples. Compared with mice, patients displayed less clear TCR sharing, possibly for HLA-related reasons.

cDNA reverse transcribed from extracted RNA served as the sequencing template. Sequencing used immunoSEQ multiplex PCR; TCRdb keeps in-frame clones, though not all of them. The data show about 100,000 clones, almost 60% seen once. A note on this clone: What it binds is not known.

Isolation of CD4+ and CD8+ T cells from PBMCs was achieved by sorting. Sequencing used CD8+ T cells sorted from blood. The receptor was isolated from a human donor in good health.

The CDR3 protein is CAFSPGQGDGGYTF. CDR3 in DNA: TGTGCCTTCTCTCCGGGACAGGGGGATGGTGGCTACACCTTC. V and J are TRBV30 and TRBJ1-2; 11 nucleotides match TRBD1. Germline loops: CDR1 GTSNPN, CDR2 SVGIG (reference sequence). V lost 7 bases to trimming and J lost 7 bases; unmatched junction nucleotides: 11. The CDR3 length is 14 residues. The full variable domain, in which reference TRBV30 and TRBJ1-2 provide the parts outside the CDR3, is SQTIHQWPATLVQPVGSPLSLECTVEGTSNPNLYWYRQAAGRGLQLLFYSVGIGQISSEVPQNLSASRPQDRQFILSSKKLLLSDSGFYLCAFSPGQGDGGYTFGSGTRLTVV.